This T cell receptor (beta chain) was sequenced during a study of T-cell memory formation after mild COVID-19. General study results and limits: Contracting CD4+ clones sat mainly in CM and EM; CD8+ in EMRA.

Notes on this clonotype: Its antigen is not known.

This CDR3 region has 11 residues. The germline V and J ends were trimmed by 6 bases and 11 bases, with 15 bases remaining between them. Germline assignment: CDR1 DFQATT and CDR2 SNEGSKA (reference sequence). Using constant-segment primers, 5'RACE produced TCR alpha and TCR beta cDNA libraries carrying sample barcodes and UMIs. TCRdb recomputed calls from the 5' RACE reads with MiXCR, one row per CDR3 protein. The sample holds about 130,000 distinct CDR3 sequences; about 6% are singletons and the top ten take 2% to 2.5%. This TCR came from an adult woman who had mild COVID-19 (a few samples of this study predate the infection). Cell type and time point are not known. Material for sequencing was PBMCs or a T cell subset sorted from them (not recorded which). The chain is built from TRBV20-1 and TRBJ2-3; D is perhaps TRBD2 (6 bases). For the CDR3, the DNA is TGCAGTGCACTGACCTTCGGGAGGCAGTATTTT. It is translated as CSALTFGRQYF.